This TCR beta chain comes out of a study of CD8+CD57+ T cells in acquired aplastic anemia. Genomic DNA acted as the template from which TCR beta VDJ combination and CDR3 sequence profiling were carried out. Using its own MiXCR run on the reads, TCRdb lists one record per CDR3 protein. The sample yields approximately 300,000 distinct CDR3 sequences, 45% to 65% seen once. By flow cytometry, patients selected for sequencing had shown an expansion of CD8+CD57+ cells. As a group, the patients uniformly had severe acquired aplastic anemia. This clonotype was seen at least ten times. Its antigen is not known. The study's findings and limits: Patients had twenty-nine CD8+ CDR3 sequences in common with controls (the shared set).

The TCR was taken from a human donor with aplastic anemia. The specimen sequenced was sorted CD4+, CD8+, or CD8+CD57+ T cells (not recorded which) from PBMCs.

CDR3 sequence (DNA): TGCGCCAGCAGCTTACCAGGGGCCCTGAACACCGGGGAGCTGTTTTTT. The encoded protein is CASSLPGALNTGELFF. The chain links TRBV5-1 to TRBJ2-2; D perhaps matches TRBD1 (6 bases). Trimming cost V 2 bases and J 1 base, with 12 bases left between them. CDR1 is SGHRS, CDR2 YFSETQ, per germline. The CDR3 sequence is 16 residues long.